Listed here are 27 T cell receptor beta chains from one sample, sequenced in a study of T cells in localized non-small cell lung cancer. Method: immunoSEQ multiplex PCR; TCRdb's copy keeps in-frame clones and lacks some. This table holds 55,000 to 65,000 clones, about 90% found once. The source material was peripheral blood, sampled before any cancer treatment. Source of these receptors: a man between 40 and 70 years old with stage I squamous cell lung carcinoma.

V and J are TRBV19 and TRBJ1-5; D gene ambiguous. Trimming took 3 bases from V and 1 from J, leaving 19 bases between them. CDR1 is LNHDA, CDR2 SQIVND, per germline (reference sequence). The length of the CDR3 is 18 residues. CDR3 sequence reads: CASSIWGGPEVSNQPQHF. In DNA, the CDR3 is TGTGCCAGTAGTATCTGGGGTGGCCCGGAGGTCAGCAATCAGCCCCAGCATTTT.

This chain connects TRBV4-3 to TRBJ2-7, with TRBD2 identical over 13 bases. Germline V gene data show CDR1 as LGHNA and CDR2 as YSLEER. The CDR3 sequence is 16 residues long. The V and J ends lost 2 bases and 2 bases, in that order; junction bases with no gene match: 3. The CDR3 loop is CASSQSGLAGPYEQYF. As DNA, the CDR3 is TGCGCCAGCAGCCAATCGGGACTAGCGGGACCCTACGAGCAGTACTTC.

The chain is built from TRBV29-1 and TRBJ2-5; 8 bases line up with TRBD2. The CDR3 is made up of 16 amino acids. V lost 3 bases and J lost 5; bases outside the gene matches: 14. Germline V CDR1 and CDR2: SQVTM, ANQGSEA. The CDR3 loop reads CSVENLAGSLGETQYF. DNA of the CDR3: TGCAGCGTTGAGAATCTAGCGGGTTCCCTGGGGGAGACCCAGTACTTC.

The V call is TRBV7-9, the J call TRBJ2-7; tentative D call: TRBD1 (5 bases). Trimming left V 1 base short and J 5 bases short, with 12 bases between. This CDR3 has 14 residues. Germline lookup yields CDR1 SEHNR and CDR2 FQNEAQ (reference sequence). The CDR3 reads CASSLGRALDEQYF. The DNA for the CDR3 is TGTGCCAGCAGCTTAGGCAGGGCGTTAGACGAGCAGTACTTC.

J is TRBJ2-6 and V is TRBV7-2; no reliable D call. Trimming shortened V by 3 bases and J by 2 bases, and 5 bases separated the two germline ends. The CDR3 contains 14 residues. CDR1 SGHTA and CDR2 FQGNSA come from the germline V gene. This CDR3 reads CASSFGAGANVLTF. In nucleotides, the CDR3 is TGTGCCAGCAGCTTCGGTGCTGGGGCCAACGTCCTGACTTTC.

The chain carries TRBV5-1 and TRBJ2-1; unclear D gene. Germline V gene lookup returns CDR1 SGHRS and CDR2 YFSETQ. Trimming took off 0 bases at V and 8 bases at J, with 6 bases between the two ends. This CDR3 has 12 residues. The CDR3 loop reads CASSLARDEQFF. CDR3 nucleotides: TGCGCCAGCAGCTTGGCCAGAGATGAGCAGTTCTTC.

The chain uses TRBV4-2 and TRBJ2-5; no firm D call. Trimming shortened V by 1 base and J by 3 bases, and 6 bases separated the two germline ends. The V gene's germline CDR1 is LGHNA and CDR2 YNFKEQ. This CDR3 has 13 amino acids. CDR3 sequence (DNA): TGTGCCAGCAGCCAAGGAATAGAAGAGACCCAGTACTTC. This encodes CASSQGIEETQYF.

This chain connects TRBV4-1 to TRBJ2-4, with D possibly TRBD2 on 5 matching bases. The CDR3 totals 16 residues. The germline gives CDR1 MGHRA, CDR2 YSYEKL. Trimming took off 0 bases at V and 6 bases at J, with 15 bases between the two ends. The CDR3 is CASSQDLGLGRNIQYF. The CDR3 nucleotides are TGCGCCAGCAGCCAAGATCTAGGTCTGGGGAGAAACATTCAGTACTTC.

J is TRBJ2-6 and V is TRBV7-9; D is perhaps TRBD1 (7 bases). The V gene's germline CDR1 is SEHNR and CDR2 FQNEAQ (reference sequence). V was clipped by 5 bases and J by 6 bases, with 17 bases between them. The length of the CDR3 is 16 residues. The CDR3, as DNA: TGTGCCAGCAGCCGACAGGGAGCGGGTGCGGCCAACGTCCTGACTTTC. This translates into CASSRQGAGAANVLTF.

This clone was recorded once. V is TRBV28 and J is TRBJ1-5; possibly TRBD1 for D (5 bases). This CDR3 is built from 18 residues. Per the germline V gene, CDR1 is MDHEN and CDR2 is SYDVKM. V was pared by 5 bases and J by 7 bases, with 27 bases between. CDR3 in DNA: TGTGCCAGCAGTCCAGCCGTTGGGGGTTGGGCAGTGGGGCAGCCCCAGCATTTT. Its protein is CASSPAVGGWAVGQPQHF.

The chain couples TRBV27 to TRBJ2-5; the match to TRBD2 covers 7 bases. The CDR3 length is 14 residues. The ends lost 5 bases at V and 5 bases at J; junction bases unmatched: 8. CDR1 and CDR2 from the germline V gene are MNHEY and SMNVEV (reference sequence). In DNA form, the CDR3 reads TGTGCCAGCAGTCTTCCCCGGGAGGCGGAGACCCAGTACTTC. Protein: CASSLPREAETQYF.

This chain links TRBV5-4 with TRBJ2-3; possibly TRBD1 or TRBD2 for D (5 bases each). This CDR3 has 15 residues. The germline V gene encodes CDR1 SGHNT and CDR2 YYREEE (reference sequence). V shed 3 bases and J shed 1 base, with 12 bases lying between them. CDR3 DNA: TGTGCCAGCAGCTCATCTATGGGGGGCACAGATACGCAGTATTTT. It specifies CASSSSMGGTDTQYF.

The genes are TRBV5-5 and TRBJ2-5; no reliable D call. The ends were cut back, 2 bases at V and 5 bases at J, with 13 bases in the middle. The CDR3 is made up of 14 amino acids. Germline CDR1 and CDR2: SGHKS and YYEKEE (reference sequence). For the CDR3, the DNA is TGTGCCAGCAGCTTAACACCGGCGGAGGAGACCCAGTACTTC. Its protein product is CASSLTPAEETQYF.

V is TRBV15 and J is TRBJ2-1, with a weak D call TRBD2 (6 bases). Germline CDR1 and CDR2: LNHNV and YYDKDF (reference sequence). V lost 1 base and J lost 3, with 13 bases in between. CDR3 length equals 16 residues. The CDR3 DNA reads TGTGCCACCAGCAGAGTAGTAAGGCGGGACTACAATGAGCAGTTCTTC. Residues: CATSRVVRRDYNEQFF.

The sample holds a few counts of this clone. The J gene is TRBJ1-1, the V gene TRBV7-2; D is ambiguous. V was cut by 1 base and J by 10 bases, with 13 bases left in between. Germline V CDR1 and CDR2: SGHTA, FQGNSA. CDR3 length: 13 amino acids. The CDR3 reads CASSLEVGLGAFF. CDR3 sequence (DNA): TGTGCCAGCAGCTTAGAGGTTGGCCTGGGAGCTTTCTTT.

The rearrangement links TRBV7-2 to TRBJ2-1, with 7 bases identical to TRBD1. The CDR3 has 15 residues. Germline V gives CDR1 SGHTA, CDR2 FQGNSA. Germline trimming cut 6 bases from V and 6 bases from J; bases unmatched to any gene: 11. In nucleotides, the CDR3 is TGTGCCAGCAGTCCAGGGGACAGTCGAACCAATGAGCAGTTCTTC. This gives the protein CASSPGDSRTNEQFF. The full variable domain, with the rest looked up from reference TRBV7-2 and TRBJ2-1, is GAGVSQSPSNKVTEKGKDVELRCDPISGHTALYWYRQSLGQGLEFLIYFQGNSAPDKSGLPSDRFSAERTGGSVSTLTIQRTQQEDSAVYLCASSPGDSRTNEQFFGPGTRLTVL.

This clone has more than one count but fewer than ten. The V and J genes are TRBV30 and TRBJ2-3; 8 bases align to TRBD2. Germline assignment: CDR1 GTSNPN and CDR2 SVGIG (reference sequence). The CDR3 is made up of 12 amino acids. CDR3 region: CVAGGYTDTQYF. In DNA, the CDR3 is TGTGTCGCGGGAGGATACACAGATACGCAGTATTTT.

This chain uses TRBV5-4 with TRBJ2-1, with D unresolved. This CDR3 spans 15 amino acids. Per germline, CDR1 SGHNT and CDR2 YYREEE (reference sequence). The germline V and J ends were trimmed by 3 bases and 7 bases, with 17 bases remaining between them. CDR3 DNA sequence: TGTGCCAGCAGCTCACAGAACCGCTTTCTGAATGAGCAGTTCTTC. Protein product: CASSSQNRFLNEQFF.

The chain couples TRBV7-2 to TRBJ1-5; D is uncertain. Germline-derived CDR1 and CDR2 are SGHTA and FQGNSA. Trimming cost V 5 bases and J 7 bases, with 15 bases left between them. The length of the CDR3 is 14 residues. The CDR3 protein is CASSPRGGGQPQHF. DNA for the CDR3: TGTGCCAGCAGCCCCCGGGGAGGAGGACAGCCCCAGCATTTT.

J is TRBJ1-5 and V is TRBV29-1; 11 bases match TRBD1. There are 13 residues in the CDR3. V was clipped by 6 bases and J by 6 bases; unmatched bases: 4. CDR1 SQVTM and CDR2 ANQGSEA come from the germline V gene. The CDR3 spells CSVAGTGGQPQHF. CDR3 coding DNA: TGCAGCGTGGCTGGGACAGGGGGTCAGCCCCAGCATTTT. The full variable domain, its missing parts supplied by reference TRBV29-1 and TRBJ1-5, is SAVISQKPSRDICQRGTSLTIQCQVDSQVTMMFWYRQQPGQSLTLIATANQGSEATYESGFVIDKFPISRPNLTFSTLTVSNMSPEDSSIYLCSVAGTGGQPQHFGDGTRLSIL.

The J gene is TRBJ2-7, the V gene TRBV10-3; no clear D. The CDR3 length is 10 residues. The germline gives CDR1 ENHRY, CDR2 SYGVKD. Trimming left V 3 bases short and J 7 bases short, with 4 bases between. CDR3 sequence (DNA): TGTGCCATCAGTGATCGAGAGCAGTACTTC. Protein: CAISDREQYF.

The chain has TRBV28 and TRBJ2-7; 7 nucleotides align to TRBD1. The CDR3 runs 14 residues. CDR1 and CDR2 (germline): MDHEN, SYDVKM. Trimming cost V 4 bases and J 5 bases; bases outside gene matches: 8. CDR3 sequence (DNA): TGTGCCAGCAGTTCCCCGACAGGGCCCCACGAGCAGTACTTC. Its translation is CASSSPTGPHEQYF.

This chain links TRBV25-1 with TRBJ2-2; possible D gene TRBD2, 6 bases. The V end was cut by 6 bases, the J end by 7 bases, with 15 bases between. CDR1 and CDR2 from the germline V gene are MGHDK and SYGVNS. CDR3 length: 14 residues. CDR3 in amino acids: CASRWAGTDGELFF. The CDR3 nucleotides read TGTGCCAGCAGGTGGGCGGGAACCGACGGGGAGCTGTTTTTT.

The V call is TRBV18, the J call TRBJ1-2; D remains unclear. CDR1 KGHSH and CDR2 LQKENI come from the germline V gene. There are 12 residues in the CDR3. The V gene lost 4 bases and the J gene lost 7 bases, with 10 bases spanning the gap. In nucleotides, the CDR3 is TGTGCCAGCTCACTGGACCCCTTTGGCTACACCTTC. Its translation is CASSLDPFGYTF.

CDR3 protein: CASSHGQDGRIQYF. CDR3 coding DNA: TGCGCCAGCAGCCATGGGCAGGACGGGCGCATTCAGTACTTC. This sequence joins TRBV4-1 and TRBJ2-4; D is ambiguous. This CDR3 region has 14 residues. The germline CDR1 and CDR2 sequences are MGHRA and YSYEKL. Deletions cut 3 bases from V and 9 bases from J, with 15 bases between.

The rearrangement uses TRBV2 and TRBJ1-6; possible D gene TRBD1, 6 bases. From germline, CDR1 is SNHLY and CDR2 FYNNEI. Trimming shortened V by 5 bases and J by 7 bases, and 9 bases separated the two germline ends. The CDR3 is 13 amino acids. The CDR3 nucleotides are TGTGCCAGCAGTACAGGGCCCAATTCACCCCTCCACTTT. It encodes CASSTGPNSPLHF.

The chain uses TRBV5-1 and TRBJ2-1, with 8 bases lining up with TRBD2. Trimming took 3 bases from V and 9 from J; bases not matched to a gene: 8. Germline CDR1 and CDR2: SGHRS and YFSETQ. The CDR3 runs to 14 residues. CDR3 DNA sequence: TGCGCCAGCAGCTCGGGAGCGGGAGAGGGTGAGCAGTTCTTC. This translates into CASSSGAGEGEQFF.